This entry describes one T cell receptor (beta chain). This clonotype turned up a few times. Its antigen target is currently unknown. Base qualities were left out, and no much larger clone turns up one base away. The sample belongs to a study of T cell repertoires in cytomegalovirus infection (dated by TCRdb to between 2018 and 2020). In the study overall: Donor HLA type was relevant to the analysis, because carriage of CMV infection together with the matching HLA type was indicated by public TCR beta signatures. Broader findings and caveats from the paper: The ex vivo response was dominated by HLA-C-restricted CMV-specific TCR beta clonotypes, which also provided the single most frequent clonotype in two of eight donors. Carriers of CMV infection plus the relevant HLA type were discriminated by the cumulative frequency of public TCR beta family members in the study cohort and in an independent roughly 400-donor cohort.

Sequencing was carried out with an Illumina HiSeq 1500. TCRdb reprocessing: public reads trimmed at Q25 with fastp, clones called with MiXCR, in-frame beta chains kept. CDR3 protein sequences are deduplicated, and each keeps its most common genes and DNA. This sample lists hundreds of thousands of distinct CDR3 sequences; about a sixth were detected once. Together, the top ten hold about 10% of the sample. The source is a human donor in good health (CMV status not recorded). Some clones in this sample may be carry-over from other donors' samples. The sample consisted of PBMCs.

The CDR3 loop reads CASRQGFYDSPLHF. The nucleotide sequence is given as TGTGCCAGCAGACAGGGCTTCTACGATTCACCCCTCCACTTT. Recombination connected TRBV2 to TRBJ1-6; perhaps TRBD1 is the D gene, with 6 bases matching. Trimming at the junction amounts to 6 bases on V and 8 bases on J, and the germline ends lie 14 bases apart. The germline V gene provides CDR1 SNHLY and CDR2 FYNNEI. From cysteine to phenylalanine, the CDR3 is 14 amino acids long. Only the CDR3 DNA is retained, 42 bases long and in frame from the first base.